Below are 21 T cell receptor beta chains sequenced from a single sample in a study of blood T cell repertoires in COVID-19 (TCRdb year 2020). Library preparation was by the immunoSEQ multiplex PCR assay. Here the immuneACCESS table is served through TCRdb, limited to in-frame sequences with V and J called. Missing clones are a known gap in these copies; in checked studies unresolved V genes cover under half, and the rest lacks a known reason. In this sample the table shows under 130,000 clones, about 86% of which occur a single time. Roughly 3.5% of the sample lies in the top ten. The specimen sequenced was peripheral blood. The receptors come from a human donor in a cohort sampled during active COVID-19.

The chain carries TRBV7-2 and TRBJ1-5, with D tentatively TRBD1 (6 bases). The CDR3 loop spans 14 amino acids. The V gene lost 5 bases and the J gene lost 6 bases, with 14 bases spanning the gap. The germline gives CDR1 SGHTA, CDR2 FQGNSA. The chain's CDR3 is CASSPHRAAQPQHF. CDR3 coding DNA: TGTGCCAGCAGCCCCCACAGGGCGGCTCAGCCCCAGCATTTT. Filled out from reference TRBV7-2 and TRBJ1-5, the complete variable domain reads GAGVSQSPSNKVTEKGKDVELRCDPISGHTALYWYRQSLGQGLEFLIYFQGNSAPDKSGLPSDRFSAERTGGSVSTLTIQRTQQEDSAVYLCASSPHRAAQPQHFGDGTRLSIL.

The CDR3 spells CASSLGGGRNQPQHF. CDR3 nucleotide sequence: TGTGCCAGCAGCTTAGGAGGGGGCCGCAATCAGCCCCAGCATTTT. The chain has TRBV5-6 and TRBJ1-5, with TRBD1 identical over 7 bases. V lost 2 bases and J lost 2; bases outside the gene matches: 4. Per the germline V gene, CDR1 is SGHDT and CDR2 is YYEEEE. This CDR3 has 15 amino acids.

This chain uses TRBV6-5 with TRBJ1-6; no reliable D call. The germline CDR1 and CDR2 sequences are MNHEY and SVGAGI. The CDR3 is 15 residues long. V lost 5 bases and J 0 bases, leaving 8 bases between the germline ends. Written as DNA, the CDR3 is TGTGCCAGCAGTACAGCTACCTCCTATAATTCACCCCTCCACTTT. Its protein is CASSTATSYNSPLHF.

This clone was recorded once. The chain combines TRBV7-2 with TRBJ2-7; unclear D gene. Germline CDR1 is SGHTA and CDR2 is FQGNSA. There are 14 residues in the CDR3. The V end was cut by 5 bases, the J end by 3 bases, with 14 bases between. For the CDR3, the DNA is TGTGCCAGCAGCACCGCCCCCTCCGGCTACGAGCAGTACTTC. It translates to CASSTAPSGYEQYF.

The chain recombines TRBV6-6 with TRBJ1-5; D not resolved. Germline loops: CDR1 MNHNY, CDR2 SVGAGI (reference sequence). V lost 2 bases and J lost 11, with 16 bases in between. The CDR3 covers 14 residues. CDR3 residues: CASSYPELSWAQHF. The CDR3 DNA reads as TGTGCCAGCAGTTACCCGGAGTTGTCTTGGGCCCAGCATTTT.

CDR3 in amino acids: CASSTEISYNEQFF. The CDR3 bases are TGTGCCAGCAGTACAGAAATCTCCTACAATGAGCAGTTCTTC. The chain carries TRBV6-4 and TRBJ2-1; D uncertain. The CDR3 extends over 14 amino acids. V was clipped by 5 bases and J by 0 bases, with 8 bases between them. The germline V gene encodes CDR1 MRHNA and CDR2 SNTAGT.

The chain links TRBV5-1 to TRBJ2-4; possible D gene TRBD1, 6 bases. Trimming removed 1 base from V and 0 bases from J, with 20 bases in between. The CDR3 spans 19 residues. The germline CDR1 and CDR2 sequences are SGHRS and YFSETQ. The CDR3 region is CASSLSRSTGRLAKNIQYF. The CDR3 DNA is TGCGCCAGCAGCTTGTCCCGTTCGACAGGACGATTAGCCAAAAACATTCAGTACTTC.

The V gene is TRBV11-3, the J gene TRBJ2-3, with 9 bases fitting TRBD2. Per germline, CDR1 SGHNT and CDR2 YENEEA. CDR3 length: 16 residues. V lost 5 bases to trimming and J lost 2 bases; unmatched junction nucleotides: 8. CDR3: CASSPGKREATDTQYF. The CDR3 DNA sequence: TGTGCCAGCAGCCCCGGCAAGCGGGAGGCCACAGATACGCAGTATTTT.

The genes are TRBV5-1 and TRBJ2-1; perhaps TRBD1 as D (6 bases). The CDR3 is 14 amino acids. The germline CDR1 and CDR2 sequences are SGHRS and YFSETQ. The V end lost 2 bases, the J end lost 4 bases, and 10 bases lay between the germline ends. This CDR3 reads CASSLTGIYNEQFF. The CDR3 DNA reads TGCGCCAGCAGCTTAACAGGGATTTACAATGAGCAGTTCTTC.

This chain uses TRBV7-9 with TRBJ2-1; 9 bases are a match to TRBD1. Germline-derived CDR1 and CDR2 are SEHNR and FQNEAQ (reference sequence). This CDR3 region has 16 residues. Trimming removed 2 bases from V and 1 base from J; junction bases left unmatched: 3. CDR3 loop: CASSLPGTGSYNEQFF. Written as DNA, the CDR3 is TGTGCCAGCAGCTTACCGGGGACAGGGTCCTACAATGAGCAGTTCTTC. Filled out from reference TRBV7-9 and TRBJ2-1, the complete variable domain reads DTGVSQNPRHKITKRGQNVTFRCDPISEHNRLYWYRQTLGQGPEFLTYFQNEAQLEKSRLLSDRFSAERPKGSFSTLEIQRTEQGDSAMYLCASSLPGTGSYNEQFFGPGTRLTVL.

The chain recombines TRBV7-2 with TRBJ2-7, with D perhaps TRBD1 (5 bases). Trimming took off 1 base at V and 3 bases at J, with 13 bases between the two ends. Germline values: CDR1 SGHTA, CDR2 FQGNSA. The CDR3 has 15 amino acids. CDR3 sequence (DNA): TGTGCCAGCAGCTTAGATGCAGGACAAAACTACGAGCAGTACTTC. Its protein product is CASSLDAGQNYEQYF.

This clone was picked up one time. The V and J genes are TRBV6-5 and TRBJ1-1; D is uncertain. CDR1 MNHEY and CDR2 SVGAGI come from the germline V gene. The CDR3 consists of 14 residues. V lost 5 bases and J lost 4, with 14 bases in between. The CDR3 spells CASSPREDFTEAFF. CDR3 DNA sequence: TGTGCCAGCAGTCCCCGGGAGGACTTCACTGAAGCTTTCTTT.

The table lists this clone with a count of one. V and J are TRBV7-6 and TRBJ1-1; a weak D match, TRBD1 (5 bases). The V gene lost 5 bases and the J gene lost 4 bases, with 5 bases spanning the gap. Germline values: CDR1 SGHVS, CDR2 FNYEAQ. This CDR3 comprises 11 residues. CDR3 bases: TGTGCCAGCAGCAGGGGCACTGAAGCTTTCTTT. It encodes CASSRGTEAFF.

V is TRBV7-2 and J is TRBJ1-5, with a possible D match to TRBD1 (6 bases). Germline V lookup: CDR1 SGHTA, CDR2 FQGNSA. V was shortened by 1 base and J by 5 bases, with 9 bases between the two germline ends. The length of the CDR3 is 14 residues. The CDR3: CASSLEGGHQPQHF. The CDR3 coding sequence is TGTGCCAGCAGCTTAGAGGGGGGGCATCAGCCCCAGCATTTT.

The rearrangement uses TRBV24-1 and TRBJ2-7; a weak D match, TRBD2 (6 bases). The CDR3 is made up of 16 amino acids. Germline values: CDR1 KGHDR, CDR2 SFDVKD. V was trimmed by 0 bases and J by 1 base, leaving 12 bases between them. The CDR3 spells CATSDLLGGPSYEQYF. The DNA of the CDR3 is TGTGCCACCAGTGATTTGCTGGGGGGTCCTTCCTACGAGCAGTACTTC.

This chain joins TRBV18 and TRBJ2-5; unclear D gene. The CDR3 is 12 amino acids. CDR1 is KGHSH, CDR2 LQKENI, per germline. Trimming stripped 4 bases from V and 3 bases from J, with 6 bases between. The CDR3 protein is CASSLREETQYF. DNA of the CDR3: TGTGCCAGCTCACTGAGAGAAGAGACCCAGTACTTC.

The chain recombines TRBV2 with TRBJ1-2; possibly TRBD1 for D (6 bases). With 7 bases removed from V and 6 bases from J, the gap between germline ends came to 12 bases. This CDR3 contains 12 residues. The germline V gene has CDR1 SNHLY and CDR2 FYNNEI. The CDR3, as DNA: TGTGCCAGCAAAGAGGGGGGGGATGGCTACACCTTC. It translates to CASKEGGDGYTF.

This clone was seen only a few times. The chain couples TRBV24-1 to TRBJ2-2; TRBD1 might be the D (7 bases). CDR1 is KGHDR, CDR2 SFDVKD, per germline. Trimming left V 3 bases short and J 4 bases short, with 11 bases between. The CDR3 covers 15 residues. The CDR3 here is CATSDPQGGTGELFF. The DNA for the CDR3 is TGTGCCACCAGTGATCCGCAGGGGGGCACCGGGGAGCTGTTTTTT.

This rearrangement joins TRBV3-1 (or the pseudogene TRBV3-2) to TRBJ1-6; TRBD1 is a possible D gene (5 bases). The CDR3 extends over 15 amino acids. Trimming left V 4 bases short and J 7 bases short, with 14 bases between. Germline V gives CDR1 LGHDT, CDR2 YNNKEL (reference sequence). The CDR3 loop reads CASSRLQGGNSPLHF. CDR3 coding DNA: TGTGCCAGCAGCCGACTTCAGGGAGGAAATTCACCCCTCCACTTT.

The genes are TRBV19 and TRBJ1-2; the match to TRBD1 covers 10 bases. Germline loops: CDR1 LNHDA, CDR2 SQIVND (reference sequence). This CDR3 contains 14 residues. V lost 5 bases, J lost 6 bases, and 6 bases stayed unmatched. The chain's CDR3 is CASSRPGTGDGYTF. CDR3 nucleotides: TGTGCCAGTAGTCGACCCGGGACAGGGGATGGCTACACCTTC.

The gene calls are TRBV28 and TRBJ2-3, with unresolved D. Deletions cut 7 bases from V and 0 bases from J, with 5 bases between. CDR1 and CDR2 (germline): MDHEN, SYDVKM. The CDR3 is 12 amino acids. Here the CDR3 DNA reads TGTGCCAGCACTTCTAGCACAGATACGCAGTATTTT. Protein: CASTSSTDTQYF.